The 3 T cell receptor beta chains below were found in one sample sequenced in a study of early stage breast cancer tumors. Clones were sequenced by immunoSEQ multiplex PCR, and TCRdb holds only the in-frame ones, with some missing. This table has about 30,000 clones, 65% to 75% appearing once. The sequenced sample was blood. These receptors came from a person in their fifties with breast cancer.

This clone occurred a few times. The chain combines TRBV6-1 with TRBJ1-1, with a weak D call TRBD1 (6 bases). Trimming removed 10 bases at V and 6 bases at J, with 15 bases between. Germline V gene sequence: CDR1 MNHNS, CDR2 SASEGT. This CDR3 comprises 12 residues. The chain's CDR3 is CATQGEGAEAFF. The CDR3 nucleotides read TGTGCCACCCAAGGGGAGGGGGCTGAAGCTTTCTTT.

This chain connects TRBV4-2 to TRBJ2-3, with TRBD2 as a possible D gene (6 bases). The V gene's germline CDR1 is LGHNA and CDR2 YNFKEQ. The CDR3 is 15 residues long. V shed 0 bases and J shed 5 bases, with 12 bases lying between them. CDR3 amino acids: CASSQDELARDTQYF. In DNA form, the CDR3 reads TGTGCCAGCAGCCAAGATGAACTAGCCCGAGATACGCAGTATTTT.

V usage is TRBV6-5 and J usage is TRBJ2-7, with TRBD2 identical over 9 bases. Germline trimming cut 2 bases from V and 6 bases from J; bases unmatched to any gene: 8. CDR3 length equals 15 residues. Per the germline V gene, CDR1 is MNHEY and CDR2 is SVGAGI. This chain's CDR3 is CASSYHSGREVEQYF. CDR3 in DNA: TGTGCCAGCAGTTACCATAGCGGGAGAGAGGTCGAGCAGTACTTC.